This TCR beta chain stems from a study of cytomegalovirus exposure and HLA in healthy donors. Study-wide results and caveats: Per published reports, the classifier diagnosed cytomegalovirus status with high specificity and sensitivity. Later analysis suggested most CMV-associated TCR beta chains were HLA-restricted.

Of note for this clone: Its antigen is currently unknown.

Germline CDR1 MNHNS, CDR2 SASEGT. With V trimmed by 8 bases and J by 6 bases, 11 bases remained unmatched. The CDR3 has 15 residues. The PCR employed 60 Vbeta primers together with 13 Jbeta primers. The method was immunoSEQ multiplex PCR; TCRdb's version includes in-frame clones alone and lacks a portion of them. Of over 150,000 clones listed, 80% to 90% are singletons. The sequence was collected from a woman aged 25 to 45 in good health and CMV-seropositive. Specimen: PBMCs. The chain couples TRBV6-1 to TRBJ1-5, with 9 bases aligning to TRBD1. For the CDR3, the DNA is TGTGCCAGCCGGAAAGGTAACAGGGGGCTTCAGCCCCAGCATTTT. This translates into CASRKGNRGLQPQHF.